One sample yielded the 31 T cell receptor beta chains listed below, sequenced in a study of PD-1 blockade in classical Hodgkin lymphoma. Each and every patient relapsed after autologous stem cell transplantation, and patients got differing brentuximab vedotin exposure. Sequencing used immunoSEQ multiplex PCR; TCRdb keeps in-frame clones, though not all of them. This repertoire shows some 22,000 clones, 74% found once; its top ten account for 20% to 25%. Here the sequenced sample was peripheral blood mononuclear cells (PBMCs), taken at baseline. The source is a human donor with classical Hodgkin lymphoma.

The rearrangement uses TRBV19 and TRBJ2-1; possible D gene TRBD1, 5 bases. V lost 4 bases and J 2 bases, leaving 12 bases between the germline ends. The germline CDR1 and CDR2 sequences are LNHDA and SQIVND (reference sequence). This CDR3 is built from 15 residues. The DNA for the CDR3 is TGTGCCAGTAGTAAGGGGTTAAGCACCTACAATGAGCAGTTCTTC. Translation gives CASSKGLSTYNEQFF.

The V and J genes are TRBV7-2 and TRBJ2-7; D gene uncertain. V lost 5 bases and J lost 0, with 5 bases in between. Germline V gene data show CDR1 as SGHTA and CDR2 as FQGNSA. This CDR3 spans 12 amino acids. In DNA, the CDR3 is TGTGCCAGCAGCCCGCACTCCTACGAGCAGTACTTC. Protein: CASSPHSYEQYF. The full variable domain, completed using reference TRBV7-2 and TRBJ2-7, is GAGVSQSPSNKVTEKGKDVELRCDPISGHTALYWYRQSLGQGLEFLIYFQGNSAPDKSGLPSDRFSAERTGGSVSTLTIQRTQQEDSAVYLCASSPHSYEQYFGPGTRLTVT.

The genes are TRBV10-3 and TRBJ2-1; D is possibly TRBD2 (5 bases). The V end lost 4 bases, the J end lost 2 bases, and 9 bases lay between the germline ends. CDR1 ENHRY and CDR2 SYGVKD come from the germline V gene. The CDR3 contains 14 residues. CDR3 in DNA: TGTGCCATCAGTGGAACGGGGACCTACAATGAGCAGTTCTTC. It yields the protein CAISGTGTYNEQFF.

The chain combines TRBV28 with TRBJ2-3; no firm D call. V lost 7 bases and J lost 2, with 16 bases in between. Germline CDR1 and CDR2: MDHEN and SYDVKM. This CDR3 contains 15 residues. The CDR3 protein is CASNLDRSITDTQYF. DNA for the CDR3: TGTGCCAGCAATCTTGACCGGTCTATCACAGATACGCAGTATTTT.

This clone was counted only a few times. The V call is TRBV19, the J call TRBJ2-1; 9 nucleotides align to TRBD2. The CDR3 loop spans 17 amino acids. CDR1 is LNHDA, CDR2 SQIVND, per germline (reference sequence). V lost 5 bases, J lost 3 bases, and 11 bases stayed unmatched. The CDR3 loop is CASSGAGLAGFYNEQFF. CDR3 DNA sequence: TGTGCCAGTAGTGGCGCGGGACTAGCAGGGTTCTACAATGAGCAGTTCTTC.

This chain joins TRBV30 and TRBJ1-2, with a possible D match to TRBD1 (5 bases). CDR3 size: 14 residues. The ends were cut back, 0 bases at V and 8 bases at J, with 16 bases in the middle. Germline-derived CDR1 and CDR2 are GTSNPN and SVGIG (reference sequence). The CDR3 nucleotides read TGTGCCTGGAGTGTAGGGAAAGATGGGGCAGGCTACACCTTC. Its translation: CAWSVGKDGAGYTF.

V is TRBV4-3 and J is TRBJ2-5; 9 bases map to TRBD2. The V and J ends lost 0 bases and 2 bases, in that order; junction bases with no gene match: 1. Germline-derived CDR1 and CDR2 are LGHNA and YSLEER. CDR3 length: 15 amino acids. CDR3 amino acids: CASSQERGGQETQYF. The CDR3 DNA reads TGCGCCAGCAGCCAAGAGCGGGGGGGGCAAGAGACCCAGTACTTC.

This clone was found a few times. V gene TRBV19 combines with J gene TRBJ2-1; 10 bases map to TRBD2. This CDR3 has 15 residues. Unmatched junction bases numbered 5, after V lost 6 bases and J lost 3 bases. CDR1 and CDR2 (germline): LNHDA, SQIVND (reference sequence). CDR3 in DNA: TGTGCCAGTAGCGAACTAGCGGGATTCTACAATGAGCAGTTCTTC. The encoded protein is CASSELAGFYNEQFF. Supplemented by reference TRBV19 and TRBJ2-1, the full variable domain reads DGGITQSPKYLFRKEGQNVTLSCEQNLNHDAMYWYRQDPGQGLRLIYYSQIVNDFQKGDIAEGYSVSREKKESFPLTVTSAQKNPTAFYLCASSELAGFYNEQFFGPGTRLTVL.

The gene calls are TRBV7-9 and TRBJ1-1; 9 bases map to TRBD1. The V gene end was trimmed by 8 bases and the J gene end by 0 bases; junction bases not matched to a gene: 7. Germline loops: CDR1 SEHNR, CDR2 FQNEAQ (reference sequence). The CDR3 covers 15 residues. The CDR3, as DNA: TGTGCCAGCTGCCGGGACAGGGTCATGAACACTGAAGCTTTCTTT. Translation: CASCRDRVMNTEAFF.

This chain uses TRBV5-1 with TRBJ1-1, with D unresolved. V was pared by 0 bases and J by 3 bases, with 9 bases between. Germline V gene sequence: CDR1 SGHRS, CDR2 YFSETQ. The CDR3 is 14 amino acids. CDR3 in DNA: TGCGCCAGCAGCTTGGCCGGTAGGGACACTGAAGCTTTCTTT. Residues: CASSLAGRDTEAFF.

Written as DNA, the CDR3 is TGTGCCAGCAGTCCGACAGGGGCAAACACCGGGGAGCTGTTTTTT. Amino acid sequence: CASSPTGANTGELFF. The chain couples TRBV28 to TRBJ2-2, with 8 nucleotides matching TRBD1. V shed 5 bases and J 2 bases; nucleotides not matched to a gene: 4. Germline CDR1 is MDHEN and CDR2 is SYDVKM. CDR3 size: 15 residues.

V gene TRBV5-1 combines with J gene TRBJ1-1; no firm D call. The germline V gene encodes CDR1 SGHRS and CDR2 YFSETQ. V lost 1 base to trimming and J lost 1 base, with 8 bases between them. The CDR3 is 14 amino acids. The CDR3 DNA reads TGCGCCAGCAGCTTGCGGCGGAAGAACACTGAAGCTTTCTTT. Encoded protein: CASSLRRKNTEAFF.

This clone was counted between two and nine times. The rearrangement links TRBV29-1 to TRBJ1-1, with D possibly being TRBD1 (5 bases). Looked up from germline, CDR1 is SQVTM and CDR2 is ANQGSEA. V lost 5 bases to trimming and J lost 1 base, with 17 bases between them. This CDR3 has 15 residues. DNA for the CDR3: TGCAGCGTTCGGGGTTTGGGGGGGTCGAACACTGAAGCTTTCTTT. It specifies CSVRGLGGSNTEAFF.

The V and J genes are TRBV19 and TRBJ1-1; possibly TRBD1 for D (5 bases). The V gene lost 3 bases and the J gene lost 5 bases, with 13 bases spanning the gap. Looked up from germline, CDR1 is LNHDA and CDR2 is SQIVND (reference sequence). This CDR3 spans 14 amino acids. The CDR3 DNA reads as TGTGCCAGTAGTATTGGGGCCCCGCGGACTGAAGCTTTCTTT. The encoded protein is CASSIGAPRTEAFF. The complete variable domain, with remaining parts taken from reference TRBV19 and TRBJ1-1, reads DGGITQSPKYLFRKEGQNVTLSCEQNLNHDAMYWYRQDPGQGLRLIYYSQIVNDFQKGDIAEGYSVSREKKESFPLTVTSAQKNPTAFYLCASSIGAPRTEAFFGQGTRLTVV.

The chain combines TRBV19 with TRBJ2-1, with 11 bases identical to TRBD2. CDR1 is LNHDA, CDR2 SQIVND, per germline (reference sequence). This CDR3 comprises 15 residues. The V and J ends lost 6 bases and 1 base, in that order; junction bases with no gene match: 2. This chain's CDR3 is CASRLAGGSYNEQFF. The CDR3 coding sequence is TGTGCCAGTAGGCTAGCGGGAGGTTCCTACAATGAGCAGTTCTTC.

The chain couples TRBV6-5 to TRBJ2-1; 7 bases agree with TRBD2. CDR1 is MNHEY, CDR2 SVGAGI, per germline. The CDR3 totals 15 residues. V gave up 4 bases and J gave up 7 bases; unmatched junction bases: 10. This CDR3 reads CASSSRGGSLNEQFF. The CDR3 DNA follows: TGTGCCAGCAGTTCCCGTGGCGGGAGCTTGAATGAGCAGTTCTTC.

The V call is TRBV28, the J call TRBJ2-5; D uncertain. Per the germline V gene, CDR1 is MDHEN and CDR2 is SYDVKM. Trimming shortened V by 4 bases and J by 1 base, and 10 bases separated the two germline ends. This CDR3 region has 14 residues. CDR3 nucleotide sequence: TGTGCCAGCAGTTCATTCAGTATCCAAGAGACCCAGTACTTC. As protein: CASSSFSIQETQYF.

A single count supports this clone. The rearrangement uses TRBV6-5 and TRBJ1-2; the D is unclear. Trimming pared 8 bases from V and 0 bases from J, leaving 10 bases between. CDR1 MNHEY and CDR2 SVGAGI come from the germline V gene. The CDR3 has 13 residues. The CDR3 bases are TGTGCCAGCGGTCCCGGTCCTAACTATGGCTACACCTTC. Translating it yields CASGPGPNYGYTF.

A note on this clone: Germline is not matched at one junction end, which may reflect a read error. This chain links TRBV13 with TRBJ1-2; TRBD1 matches at 9 bases. CDR3 length: 15 residues. Germline-derived CDR1 and CDR2 are PRHDT and FYEKMQ (reference sequence). The DNA for the CDR3 is TGTGTCAGCAGCCTTCCGGGACAGGGCGACTATGGCTACACCTTC. This sequence encodes CVSSLPGQGDYGYTF.

This clone showed up just once. The genes are TRBV28 and TRBJ1-4; D uncertain. V lost 5 bases, J lost 3 bases, and 10 bases lay in between. The germline gives CDR1 MDHEN, CDR2 SYDVKM. There are 14 residues in the CDR3. The CDR3 DNA reads TGTGCCAGCAGTCTCCCCTCGGCTAATGAAAAACTGTTTTTT. Translation: CASSLPSANEKLFF.

This chain joins TRBV5-6 and TRBJ1-5, with 7 bases fitting TRBD1. Germline-derived CDR1 and CDR2 are SGHDT and YYEEEE. This CDR3 is 15 amino acids long. The V segment lost 0 bases and the J segment 5 bases; nucleotides outside the gene matches: 5. The CDR3 loop is CASSLGTGAHQPQHF. The CDR3 DNA follows: TGTGCCAGCAGCTTGGGGACAGGAGCCCATCAGCCCCAGCATTTT.

The chain combines TRBV2 with TRBJ1-3, with 8 bases aligning to TRBD1. Trimming removed 6 bases from V and 0 bases from J; junction bases left unmatched: 4. Germline CDR1 and CDR2: SNHLY and FYNNEI. CDR3 length: 15 residues. The CDR3 loop reads CASSRTGSSGNTIYF. The CDR3 nucleotides read TGTGCCAGCAGCCGGACAGGGAGCTCTGGAAACACCATATATTTT.

J is TRBJ2-3 and V is TRBV7-8, with TRBD2 matching over 9 bases. There are 16 residues in the CDR3. V trimming: 5 bases; J trimming: 2 bases; junction bases outside the gene matches: 8. Germline-derived CDR1 and CDR2 are SGHVS and FQNEAQ. CDR3 region: CASSVASGAITDTQYF. The DNA for the CDR3 is TGTGCCAGCAGCGTCGCTAGCGGGGCAATCACAGATACGCAGTATTTT.

This clone rates as medium-sized. The chain uses TRBV25-1 and TRBJ1-2, with D uncertain. Looked up from germline, CDR1 is MGHDK and CDR2 is SYGVNS. This CDR3 comprises 11 residues. With 0 bases removed from V and 6 bases from J, the gap between germline ends came to 2 bases. This CDR3 is CASSEYNGYTF. CDR3 DNA sequence: TGTGCCAGCAGTGAATATAATGGCTACACCTTC.

There are a few counts of this clone. V usage is TRBV5-6 and J usage is TRBJ2-7; the match to TRBD2 covers 12 bases. With 4 bases clipped from V and 2 bases from J, the junction kept 4 bases outside the gene matches. CDR1 is SGHDT and CDR2 is YYEEEE in the germline V gene. The CDR3 is made up of 15 amino acids. The CDR3 protein is CASSKGLAGPYEQYF. The CDR3 coding sequence is TGTGCCAGCAGCAAAGGACTAGCGGGACCCTACGAGCAGTACTTC.

V gene TRBV2 combines with J gene TRBJ1-5, with D maybe TRBD1 (6 bases). Germline-derived CDR1 and CDR2 are SNHLY and FYNNEI. CDR3 length: 12 residues. Trimming took 7 bases from V and 5 from J, leaving 9 bases between them. The CDR3 loop is CASKAGDQPQHF. The CDR3 DNA reads as TGTGCCAGCAAGGCAGGGGATCAGCCCCAGCATTTT.

This chain joins TRBV4-1 and TRBJ2-1; 7 nucleotides line up with TRBD1. Germline loops: CDR1 MGHRA, CDR2 YSYEKL. This CDR3 region has 17 residues. V lost 3 bases, J lost 5 bases, and 13 bases stayed unmatched. DNA of the CDR3: TGCGCCAGCAGCCACGTGCTGAGGACAGGACTCCACAATGAGCAGTTCTTC. This gives the protein CASSHVLRTGLHNEQFF.

The CDR3 bases are TGTGCCATCAGACTAGCAGCGAACACCGGGGAGCTGTTTTTT. It translates to CAIRLAANTGELFF. The V and J genes are TRBV10-3 and TRBJ2-2, with a possible D match to TRBD2 (6 bases). Looked up from germline, CDR1 is ENHRY and CDR2 is SYGVKD. The CDR3 totals 14 residues. Trimming took off 6 bases at V and 0 bases at J, with 8 bases between the two ends.

The table lists this clone with a count of one. This chain connects TRBV19 to TRBJ2-7; D remains unclear. Trimming cost V 3 bases and J 0 bases, with 9 bases left between them. Per germline, CDR1 LNHDA and CDR2 SQIVND (reference sequence). The CDR3 is made up of 14 amino acids. Here the CDR3 reads CASSIQDNSYEQYF. CDR3 DNA: TGTGCCAGTAGTATTCAGGATAACTCCTACGAGCAGTACTTC.

The chain couples TRBV2 to TRBJ1-4, with 7 bases matching TRBD1. The germline V gene has CDR1 SNHLY and CDR2 FYNNEI. The CDR3 is made up of 15 amino acids. The junction had 8 bases not matched to a gene; V was cut back by 5 bases and J by 5 bases. This CDR3 reads CASSSMGTANEKLFF. CDR3 DNA sequence: TGTGCCAGCAGTAGCATGGGGACAGCAAATGAAAAACTGTTTTTT.

Here the CDR3 DNA reads TGTGCCTGGAGTCTTCGGCGGTCTGGAAACACCATATATTTT. It is translated as CAWSLRRSGNTIYF. The chain couples TRBV30 to TRBJ1-3; unclear D gene. V was cut by 2 bases and J by 1 base, with 9 bases left in between. The CDR3 is 14 residues long. Per the germline V gene, CDR1 is GTSNPN and CDR2 is SVGIG (reference sequence).